The 26 T cell receptor beta chains given below trace back to one sample, sequenced in a study of long-term antiretroviral therapy in people with HIV. Survey level was the resolution at which the v3.0 immunoSEQ assay ran. The protocol was immunoSEQ multiplex PCR, while the TCRdb copy is restricted to in-frame clones and leaves out a portion. The sample has tens of thousands of clones, 80% to 95% seen once. This sample comprised unsorted PBMCs, obtained 4.4 years after starting antiretroviral therapy. These receptors were collected from a woman between 50 and 59 years old with HIV.

The chain recombines TRBV18 with TRBJ1-6; D may be TRBD1 (5 bases). V lost 6 bases and J lost 14, with 20 bases in between. This CDR3 has 14 residues. In germline, CDR1 is KGHSH, CDR2 LQKENI. CDR3 coding DNA: TGTGCCAGCTCCCGCCCCGGCCTGGGGGAATCCCTCCACTTT. This encodes CASSRPGLGESLHF.

The V call is TRBV2, the J call TRBJ1-2, with a weak D call TRBD1 (5 bases). V was shortened by 2 bases and J by 3 bases, with 22 bases between the two germline ends. Per the germline V gene, CDR1 is SNHLY and CDR2 is FYNNEI. CDR3 size: 18 residues. The CDR3 coding sequence is TGTGCCAGCAGTGAATTGGTCCCCACACAGGAAGGCCACTATGGCTACACCTTC. The encoded protein is CASSELVPTQEGHYGYTF.

As regards this clone: The junction and the germline gene differ at one end; a read error may be behind it. This specimen includes other DNA sequences encoding the same CDR3. V usage is TRBV5-6 and J usage is TRBJ1-2; D may be TRBD1 (6 bases). This CDR3 spans 13 amino acids. CDR1 is SGHDT, CDR2 YYEEEE, per germline. The CDR3 is CASRLSGELGYTF. In DNA form, the CDR3 reads TGCGCCAGCAGATTGTCAGGGGAGCTAGGCTACACCTTC.

The chain combines TRBV7-9 with TRBJ2-1, with 12 bases matching TRBD2. V was clipped by 1 base and J by 5 bases; unmatched bases: 3. CDR1 is SEHNR and CDR2 is FQNEAQ in the germline V gene (reference sequence). This CDR3 comprises 16 residues. For the CDR3, the DNA is TGTGCCAGCAGCTTAGTCAGGACTAGCGGGGACAATGAGCAGTTCTTC. Its protein is CASSLVRTSGDNEQFF. Full variable domain (rest looked up from reference TRBV7-9 and TRBJ2-1): DTGVSQNPRHKITKRGQNVTFRCDPISEHNRLYWYRQTLGQGPEFLTYFQNEAQLEKSRLLSDRFSAERPKGSFSTLEIQRTEQGDSAMYLCASSLVRTSGDNEQFFGPGTRLTVL.

A single count supports this clone. The V and J genes are TRBV7-9 and TRBJ1-2, with a possible D match to TRBD1 (5 bases). The CDR3 totals 16 residues. Germline values: CDR1 SEHNR, CDR2 FQNEAQ (reference sequence). The V end lost 0 bases, the J end lost 0 bases, and 11 bases lay between the germline ends. The CDR3 DNA follows: TGTGCCAGCAGCTTAGCGGAGGGACGAACTAACTATGGCTACACCTTC. It codes for CASSLAEGRTNYGYTF.

The chain recombines TRBV7-8 with TRBJ1-2, with 7 nucleotides matching TRBD1. The CDR3 loop spans 12 amino acids. The germline V gene encodes CDR1 SGHVS and CDR2 FQNEAQ. Germline trimming cut 1 base from V and 8 bases from J; bases unmatched to any gene: 1. The CDR3 DNA follows: TGTGCCAGCAGCTTAGACAGGGGCGGCTACACCTTC. Amino acids: CASSLDRGGYTF.

This clone was observed a single time. This chain joins TRBV27 and TRBJ1-6; D not certain. Germline loops: CDR1 MNHEY, CDR2 SMNVEV (reference sequence). The V gene lost 3 bases and the J gene lost 6 bases, with 12 bases spanning the gap. This CDR3 contains 15 residues. CDR3 nucleotide sequence: TGTGCCAGCAGTTTGGGCCCCGGTGGTAATTCACCCCTCCACTTT. Translating gives CASSLGPGGNSPLHF.

The chain combines TRBV7-8 with TRBJ2-3; 9 nucleotides match TRBD2. Germline lookup yields CDR1 SGHVS and CDR2 FQNEAQ. The CDR3 covers 16 residues. With V trimmed by 2 bases and J by 3 bases, 6 bases remained unmatched. DNA of the CDR3: TGTGCCAGCAGCTTACAAGCGGGGGGCCGTACAGATACGCAGTATTTT. Translating gives CASSLQAGGRTDTQYF. The whole variable domain, remainder taken from reference TRBV7-8 and TRBJ2-3, is GAGVSQSPRYKVAKRGQDVALRCDPISGHVSLFWYQQALGQGPEFLTYFQNEAQLDKSGLPSDRFFAERPEGSVSTLKIQRTQQEDSAVYLCASSLQAGGRTDTQYFGPGTRLTVL.

The chain combines TRBV4-1 with TRBJ1-6; possibly TRBD1 for D (5 bases). This CDR3 region has 15 residues. Trimming shortened V by 2 bases and J by 7 bases, and 12 bases separated the two germline ends. In germline, CDR1 is MGHRA, CDR2 YSYEKL. In DNA form, the CDR3 reads TGCGCCAGCAGCCAAAGCTTCGGGGCCAATTCACCCCTCCACTTT. Its protein product is CASSQSFGANSPLHF.

This chain connects TRBV18 to TRBJ2-1; no firm D call. From germline, CDR1 is KGHSH and CDR2 LQKENI. Trimming shortened V by 3 bases and J by 9 bases, and 12 bases separated the two germline ends. The CDR3 is 13 residues long. As DNA, the CDR3 is TGTGCCAGCTCACCGTACTTAGAAAGTGAGCAGTTCTTC. Encoded protein: CASSPYLESEQFF.

This chain uses TRBV29-1 with TRBJ2-7, with TRBD1 identical over 10 bases. This CDR3 has 13 amino acids. Germline CDR1 SQVTM, CDR2 ANQGSEA. Germline trimming cut 6 bases from V and 3 bases from J; bases unmatched to any gene: 5. The DNA of the CDR3 is TGCAGCGTGGGACAGGGGTCCCTCTACGAGCAGTACTTC. Translation: CSVGQGSLYEQYF.

The chain is built from TRBV7-2 and TRBJ2-5; D is ambiguous. The CDR3 is 12 amino acids. Trimming removed 3 bases from V and 0 bases from J, with 2 bases in between. CDR1 and CDR2 (germline): SGHTA, FQGNSA. CDR3 amino acids: CASSFYQETQYF. CDR3 DNA: TGTGCCAGCAGCTTTTACCAAGAGACCCAGTACTTC.

The rearrangement joins TRBV6-5 to TRBJ1-2; D may be TRBD1 (6 bases). Trimming removed 6 bases from V and 8 bases from J, with 19 bases in between. Germline V gene sequence: CDR1 MNHEY, CDR2 SVGAGI. The CDR3 has 14 residues. CDR3 in amino acids: CASRNTGTRSGYTF. The CDR3 nucleotides are TGTGCCAGCAGGAATACCGGGACAAGAAGCGGCTACACCTTC.

This chain uses TRBV7-9 with TRBJ2-5, with 12 bases matching TRBD2. The junction had 6 bases not matched to a gene; V was cut back by 2 bases and J by 5 bases. This CDR3 comprises 16 residues. Per the germline V gene, CDR1 is SEHNR and CDR2 is FQNEAQ (reference sequence). CDR3 region: CASSLSVTSGGETQYF. The CDR3 nucleotides are TGTGCCAGCAGCTTAAGCGTCACTAGCGGGGGGGAGACCCAGTACTTC.

The chain has TRBV5-1 and TRBJ1-2; D gene ambiguous. In germline, CDR1 is SGHRS, CDR2 YFSETQ. Trimming pared 0 bases from V and 5 bases from J, leaving 14 bases between. The CDR3 covers 15 residues. The CDR3 sequence is CASSLEDGSKYGYTF. DNA of the CDR3: TGCGCCAGCAGCTTGGAGGACGGGTCAAAATATGGCTACACCTTC.

The gene calls are TRBV7-3 and TRBJ1-5; no firm D call. The length of the CDR3 is 13 residues. The ends were cut back, 4 bases at V and 3 bases at J, with 7 bases in the middle. The germline V gene has CDR1 SGHTA and CDR2 FQGTGA. CDR3 DNA: TGTGCCAGCAGCTCGGGCCTCAATCAGCCCCAGCATTTT. Protein: CASSSGLNQPQHF.

The chain employs TRBV27 and TRBJ2-2; TRBD2 is a possible D gene (5 bases). This CDR3 contains 14 residues. Germline assignment: CDR1 MNHEY and CDR2 SMNVEV (reference sequence). Trimming took 8 bases from V and 4 from J, leaving 14 bases between them. CDR3 sequence: CASHRAGTTGELFF. The CDR3 bases are TGTGCCAGCCATAGGGCGGGTACCACCGGGGAGCTGTTTTTT.

This clone came up a few times. The CDR3 sequence is CASTALRSSPFHF. CDR3 DNA sequence: TGTGCCAGCACTGCGCTTAGGTCTTCGCCCTTCCACTTT. V and J are TRBV6-6 and TRBJ1-6; D gene ambiguous. This CDR3 contains 13 residues. From germline, CDR1 is MNHNY and CDR2 SVGAGI (reference sequence). Trimming stripped 7 bases from V and 17 bases from J, with 21 bases between.

CDR3 region: CASRQGTNTGELFF. The CDR3 DNA is TGTGCCAGCAGGCAGGGAACGAACACCGGGGAGCTGTTTTTT. The chain couples TRBV2 to TRBJ2-2; D possibly corresponds to TRBD1 (5 bases). CDR1 SNHLY and CDR2 FYNNEI come from the germline V gene. CDR3 size: 14 residues. V was pared by 6 bases and J by 0 bases, with 8 bases between. The full variable domain, with the rest looked up from reference TRBV2 and TRBJ2-2, is EPEVTQTPSHQVTQMGQEVILRCVPISNHLYFYWYRQILGQKVEFLVSFYNNEISEKSEIFDDQFSVERPDGSNFTLKIRSTKLEDSAMYFCASRQGTNTGELFFGEGSRLTVL.

J is TRBJ2-5 and V is TRBV30; the D call may be TRBD1 or TRBD2 (6 bases each). Germline lookup yields CDR1 GTSNPN and CDR2 SVGIG (reference sequence). There are 11 residues in the CDR3. V gave up 3 bases and J gave up 5 bases, with 7 bases separating them. CDR3 in amino acids: CAWSGGETQYF. The CDR3 DNA reads as TGTGCCTGGAGCGGGGGCGAGACCCAGTACTTC.

The CDR3 bases are TGTGCCAGCAGTGGGCCGCAAGAGACCCAGTACTTC. It yields the protein CASSGPQETQYF. The chain uses TRBV25-1 and TRBJ2-5; no firm D call. Trimming took off 4 bases at V and 2 bases at J, with 5 bases between the two ends. CDR3 size: 12 residues. Germline V CDR1 and CDR2: MGHDK, SYGVNS.

In its sample, this clone was seen once. The rearrangement uses TRBV7-9 and TRBJ2-1; no clear D. V was pared by 2 bases and J by 5 bases, with 4 bases between. The CDR3 spans 12 residues. From germline, CDR1 is SEHNR and CDR2 FQNEAQ (reference sequence). The CDR3 DNA is TGTGCCAGCAGCTTAAGGGACAATGAGCAGTTCTTC. As protein: CASSLRDNEQFF.

This chain links TRBV19 with TRBJ1-2, with D unclear. The germline V gene encodes CDR1 LNHDA and CDR2 SQIVND (reference sequence). V lost 7 bases and J 3 bases, leaving 6 bases between the germline ends. CDR3 length: 11 amino acids. DNA for the CDR3: TGTGCCAGTACAGGTGACTATGGCTACACCTTC. Translation: CASTGDYGYTF.

This clone was detected once. The CDR3 DNA follows: TGTGCCAGCAGTCTAGCGGGGGGTTCAGATACGCAGTATTTT. It translates to CASSLAGGSDTQYF. V and J are TRBV25-1 and TRBJ2-3; TRBD2 aligns across 11 bases. This CDR3 comprises 14 residues. V lost 5 bases and J lost 4; bases outside the gene matches: 2. CDR1 and CDR2 from the germline V gene are MGHDK and SYGVNS. Based on the CDR3 plus reference TRBV25-1 and TRBJ2-3, the full variable domain is EADIYQTPRYLVIGTGKKITLECSQTMGHDKMYWYQQDPGMELHLIHYSYGVNSTEKGDLSSESTVSRIRTEHFPLTLESARPSHTSQYLCASSLAGGSDTQYFGPGTRLTVL.

CDR3 nucleotide sequence: TGTGCCAGTAGTCGAGACAGGAGGAACACTGAAGCTTTCTTT. This gives the protein CASSRDRRNTEAFF. The J gene is TRBJ1-1, the V gene TRBV19; D possibly corresponds to TRBD1 (6 bases). The CDR3 contains 14 residues. Per the germline V gene, CDR1 is LNHDA and CDR2 is SQIVND (reference sequence). V shed 5 bases and J shed 1 base, with 11 bases lying between them.

The chain joins TRBV9 to TRBJ1-1, with D possibly being TRBD1 (6 bases). The CDR3 spans 17 residues. Trimming stripped 4 bases from V and 2 bases from J, with 21 bases between. The germline CDR1 and CDR2 sequences are SGDLS and YYNGEE. CDR3 loop: CASSPSLGAGANTEAFF. CDR3 DNA: TGTGCCAGCAGCCCGAGCCTGGGGGCAGGAGCAAACACTGAAGCTTTCTTT.